The 24 T cell receptor beta chains below come from one sample, sequenced in a study of T cell responses to AZD1222 COVID-19 vaccine. Sequencing was performed with immunoSEQ multiplex PCR; in TCRdb, only in-frame clones are kept and a portion is missing. This sample has around 100,000 clones, with 90% found just once. The sample was peripheral blood, taken on day 0 of AZD1222 vaccination. These receptors all stem from an adult in good health.

The genes are TRBV7-6 and TRBJ1-2; D is undetermined. CDR1 and CDR2 from the germline V gene are SGHVS and FNYEAQ. This CDR3 region has 15 residues. Trimming shortened V by 5 bases and J by 3 bases, and 16 bases separated the two germline ends. The CDR3 bases are TGTGCCAGCAGCCCAGGAGTCGGAGGGTACTATGGCTACACCTTC. Protein: CASSPGVGGYYGYTF.

The chain links TRBV7-9 to TRBJ1-4; TRBD1 matches 11 bases. The CDR3 runs 15 residues. V shed 4 bases, J shed 6 bases, and the junction held 4 bases outside the gene matches. CDR1 and CDR2 from the germline V gene are SEHNR and FQNEAQ (reference sequence). The CDR3 DNA follows: TGTGCCAGCAGCTATTCGGGACAGGGGGATGAAAAACTGTTTTTT. Translated, it gives CASSYSGQGDEKLFF.

The rearrangement uses TRBV6-4 and TRBJ1-2; 7 bases are a match to TRBD1. The V and J ends lost 4 bases and 8 bases, in that order; junction bases with no gene match: 13. Per the germline V gene, CDR1 is MRHNA and CDR2 is SNTAGT. This CDR3 is built from 15 residues. In DNA, the CDR3 is TGTGCCAGCAGTGGCGGGACAGCCACACGTGGCGGCTACACCTTC. Translated: CASSGGTATRGGYTF.

The chain has TRBV30 and TRBJ1-6; the D gene is possibly TRBD1 (5 bases). Germline loops: CDR1 GTSNPN, CDR2 SVGIG (reference sequence). The CDR3 extends over 14 amino acids. The V gene lost 4 bases and the J gene lost 7 bases, with 14 bases spanning the gap. The CDR3: CAWTGGRTNSPLHF. The CDR3 DNA is TGTGCCTGGACCGGGGGACGGACGAATTCACCCCTCCACTTT.

This clone was counted only a few times. The chain has TRBV2 and TRBJ2-2, with D perhaps assigned TRBD1 or TRBD2 (5 bases each). The CDR3 is 17 amino acids. Trimming removed 6 bases from V and 5 bases from J, with 22 bases in between. Germline V gene sequence: CDR1 SNHLY, CDR2 FYNNEI. The CDR3: CASSGLQPGQGTGELFF. CDR3 bases: TGTGCCAGCAGCGGCCTTCAACCGGGGCAAGGAACCGGGGAGCTGTTTTTT.

This clone was seen just once. The chain is built from TRBV28 and TRBJ1-5; D is unresolved. From germline, CDR1 is MDHEN and CDR2 SYDVKM. With 7 bases removed from V and 5 bases from J, the gap between germline ends came to 18 bases. This CDR3 comprises 15 residues. CDR3 nucleotides: TGTGCCAGCACCCCCGACCCTTCCCGAGATCAGCCCCAGCATTTT. It translates to CASTPDPSRDQPQHF.

J is TRBJ1-6 and V is TRBV28; D gene ambiguous. Germline assignment: CDR1 MDHEN and CDR2 SYDVKM. The germline V and J ends were trimmed by 4 bases and 7 bases, with 8 bases remaining between them. This CDR3 is built from 13 residues. The CDR3 DNA is TGTGCCAGCAGTTACAGCGAGAATTCACCCCTCCACTTT. Encoded protein: CASSYSENSPLHF.

This rearrangement joins TRBV4-2 to TRBJ1-4; D is uncertain. The CDR3 sequence is 16 residues long. Germline V gene lookup returns CDR1 LGHNA and CDR2 YNFKEQ. The germline V and J ends were trimmed by 4 bases and 7 bases, with 19 bases remaining between them. Here the CDR3 reads CASSPRTLEGGEKLFF. The CDR3 nucleotides are TGTGCCAGCAGCCCCCGGACCCTGGAGGGCGGTGAAAAACTGTTTTTT.

The genes are TRBV12-2 and TRBJ1-4; the table gives TRBD1 as D, unverified against the DNA. TRBV12-2 is classified as a pseudogene. This CDR3 contains 18 residues. The CDR3 coding sequence is TGTGCAAGTCCGCAGGGGGAATCCCAGTCCCAGTTCTCGGAAAAACTGTTTTTT. Translating gives CASPQGESQSQFSEKLFF.

This chain links TRBV10-3 with TRBJ2-3, with D possibly TRBD1 on 6 matching bases. CDR1 and CDR2 (germline): ENHRY, SYGVKD. Trimming took 5 bases from V and 6 from J, leaving 21 bases between them. There are 16 residues in the CDR3. CDR3 in amino acids: CAISNPGMGASDTQYF. The CDR3 DNA is TGTGCCATCAGTAACCCCGGGATGGGGGCTTCCGATACGCAGTATTTT.

J is TRBJ1-6 and V is TRBV11-2; D remains unclear. The CDR3 extends over 16 amino acids. Trimming cost V 0 bases and J 6 bases, with 12 bases left between them. Germline assignment: CDR1 SGHAT and CDR2 FQNNGV. In DNA, the CDR3 is TGTGCCAGCAGCTTAGAAGGGCAGTTCTTTAATTCACCCCTCCACTTT. Its translation: CASSLEGQFFNSPLHF.

This chain joins TRBV27 and TRBJ1-2, with 7 positions matching TRBD1. V lost 5 bases and J lost 0; bases outside the gene matches: 6. The CDR3 has 15 amino acids. Germline loops: CDR1 MNHEY, CDR2 SMNVEV (reference sequence). CDR3 protein: CASSAQGYSNYGYTF. The CDR3 region has the DNA TGTGCCAGCAGTGCACAGGGGTATTCTAACTATGGCTACACCTTC.

This chain uses TRBV13 with TRBJ1-2; TRBD1 is a possible D gene (6 bases). The CDR3 spans 12 residues. Germline-derived CDR1 and CDR2 are PRHDT and FYEKMQ (reference sequence). Between the trimmed V and J ends, which lost 0 bases and 7 bases, there was a span of 6 bases. The chain's CDR3 is CASSLGDSGYTF. The CDR3 nucleotides are TGTGCCAGCAGCTTAGGGGACAGTGGCTACACCTTC.

The chain carries TRBV3-1 (or the pseudogene TRBV3-2) and TRBJ1-6; D gene uncertain. V lost 0 bases, J lost 6 bases, and 12 bases lay in between. Looked up from germline, CDR1 is LGHDT and CDR2 is YNNKEL (reference sequence). CDR3 length: 16 amino acids. The CDR3: CASSQESVRFNSPLHF. The CDR3, as DNA: TGTGCCAGCAGCCAAGAGTCAGTACGGTTTAATTCACCCCTCCACTTT.

The CDR3 nucleotides read TGTGCCAGCAGTCGGACGGGCCTTGAGCAGTTCTTC. This translates into CASSRTGLEQFF. This chain connects TRBV12-3 or TRBV12-4 to TRBJ2-1; the D is unclear. This CDR3 has 12 residues. Trimming pared 5 bases from V and 9 bases from J, leaving 11 bases between.

This chain connects TRBV20-1 to TRBJ2-6; tentatively, D is TRBD2 (6 bases). This CDR3 region has 14 residues. V was cut by 3 bases and J by 2 bases, with 8 bases left in between. The V gene's germline CDR1 is DFQATT and CDR2 SNEGSKA (reference sequence). The CDR3: CSASRRAGANVLTF. The CDR3 DNA reads TGCAGTGCTAGTCGGAGGGCTGGGGCCAACGTCCTGACTTTC.

This sequence joins TRBV28 and TRBJ1-1; perhaps TRBD1 as D (5 bases). Between the trimmed V and J ends, which lost 5 bases and 1 base, there was a span of 17 bases. CDR1 and CDR2 from the germline V gene are MDHEN and SYDVKM. The CDR3 contains 16 residues. CDR3 nucleotides: TGTGCCAGCAGTGGCGGGACGGTGATGGGGAACACTGAAGCTTTCTTT. This sequence encodes CASSGGTVMGNTEAFF.

CDR3 sequence reads: CASSMEGYQPQHF. CDR3 coding DNA: TGTGCCAGTAGTATGGAGGGTTATCAGCCCCAGCATTTT. The rearrangement links TRBV19 to TRBJ1-5; D remains ambiguous. The V end was cut by 3 bases, the J end by 5 bases, with 8 bases between. The CDR3 has 13 residues. CDR1 is LNHDA and CDR2 is SQIVND in the germline V gene (reference sequence).

This chain connects TRBV21-1 to TRBJ1-2. TRBV21-1 is a pseudogene locus. This CDR3 has 16 residues. The CDR3 is CASSTFTGGASYGYTF. The CDR3 DNA follows: TGTGCCAGCAGCACCTTTACCGGGGGGGCCTCCTATGGCTACACCTTC.

There are a few counts of this clone. The genes are TRBV4-2 and TRBJ2-3, with 8 bases fitting TRBD2. Germline V gene data show CDR1 as LGHNA and CDR2 as YNFKEQ. The CDR3 extends over 16 amino acids. With V trimmed by 4 bases and J by 1 base, 7 bases remained unmatched. This CDR3 is CASSPLAGRGTDTQYF. The CDR3 DNA sequence: TGTGCCAGCAGCCCTCTAGCGGGTCGGGGCACAGATACGCAGTATTTT.

J is TRBJ2-2 and V is TRBV10-3, with no clear D. Germline V gene sequence: CDR1 ENHRY, CDR2 SYGVKD. V shed 0 bases and J shed 0 bases, with 14 bases lying between them. The CDR3 runs 18 residues. CDR3 region: CAISESRQSLSNTGELFF. CDR3 DNA sequence: TGTGCCATCAGTGAGTCTCGGCAGAGTCTATCGAACACCGGGGAGCTGTTTTTT.

The V gene is TRBV6-4, the J gene TRBJ1-6; 7 bases match TRBD1. The CDR3 has 14 amino acids. The V gene's germline CDR1 is MRHNA and CDR2 SNTAGT. The ends lost 5 bases at V and 5 bases at J; junction bases unmatched: 3. CDR3 DNA sequence: TGTGCCAGCAGTACCGGGACAGATAATTCACCCCTCCACTTT. This codes for CASSTGTDNSPLHF.

The chain couples TRBV12-3 or TRBV12-4 to TRBJ1-1; weak D call: TRBD1 (6 bases). With 5 bases removed from V and 11 bases from J, the gap between germline ends came to 18 bases. The CDR3 extends over 13 amino acids. The CDR3 sequence: CASSPLDRPEAFF. For the CDR3, the DNA is TGTGCCAGCAGTCCCCTGGACAGACCGGAGGCTTTCTTT.

The chain carries TRBV5-6 and TRBJ1-2, with D perhaps matching TRBD1 (5 bases). CDR1 is SGHDT, CDR2 YYEEEE, per germline. The CDR3 extends over 14 amino acids. V gave up 2 bases and J gave up 3 bases, with 11 bases separating them. CDR3 coding DNA: TGTGCCAGCAGCTTTGAGGGGTGGGACTATGGCTACACCTTC. Translated, it gives CASSFEGWDYGYTF.